Below are 29 T cell receptor beta chains sequenced from a single sample in a study of blood T cell repertoires in COVID-19 (dated by TCRdb to 2019 to 2021). Library construction relied on the immunoSEQ multiplex PCR assay. TCRdb stores this immuneACCESS table with in-frame sequences only. Part of the clones is absent; in the studies checked, under half of the shortfall reflects unresolved V genes, and no reason is known for the rest. The sample records fewer than 150,000 clones, about 88% of which are singletons. The ten top clones hold 8% to 9.5% of the sample. The sample consisted of peripheral blood. These receptors all come from a woman between 65 and 79 years old who had recovered from COVID-19.

CDR3 region: CATSEPGTGGGYTF. The CDR3 DNA follows: TGTGCCACCAGTGAACCAGGGACAGGGGGGGGCTACACCTTC. J is TRBJ1-2 and V is TRBV24-1, with TRBD1 matching over 11 bases. The J segment lost 8 bases and the V segment lost 4 bases, leaving 5 bases of the junction unmatched. CDR1 and CDR2 from the germline V gene are KGHDR and SFDVKD. The CDR3 spans 14 residues.

This sequence joins TRBV3-1 (or the pseudogene TRBV3-2) and TRBJ2-7; tentative D call: TRBD2 (5 bases). This CDR3 spans 11 amino acids. Trimming cost V 8 bases and J 1 base, with 6 bases left between them. The V gene's germline CDR1 is LGHDT and CDR2 YNNKEL (reference sequence). The CDR3 is CASGSSYEQYF. The DNA for the CDR3 is TGTGCCAGCGGGAGTTCCTACGAGCAGTACTTC.

The gene calls are TRBV7-2 and TRBJ1-2; perhaps TRBD1 as D (6 bases). The V end lost 4 bases, the J end lost 2 bases, and 11 bases lay between the germline ends. The CDR3 has 14 amino acids. Germline V gene sequence: CDR1 SGHTA, CDR2 FQGNSA. The CDR3 loop reads CASSSTGTNYGYTF. DNA for the CDR3: TGTGCCAGCAGCTCAACAGGGACCAACTATGGCTACACCTTC.

The chain joins TRBV28 to TRBJ1-5; maybe TRBD1 (5 bases). The CDR3 loop spans 15 amino acids. Trimming cost V 6 bases and J 3 bases, with 15 bases left between them. Germline V gene data show CDR1 as MDHEN and CDR2 as SYDVKM. Written as DNA, the CDR3 is TGTGCCAGCAGCCGGGCGGGACGGAACAATCAGCCCCAGCATTTT. Its translation: CASSRAGRNNQPQHF.

The chain recombines TRBV7-2 with TRBJ2-1; D remains unclear. This CDR3 is built from 13 residues. Trimming removed 0 bases at V and 3 bases at J, with 3 bases between. In germline, CDR1 is SGHTA, CDR2 FQGNSA. The CDR3: CASSLAHYNEQFF. The CDR3 DNA follows: TGTGCCAGCAGCTTAGCCCACTACAATGAGCAGTTCTTC.

The genes are TRBV5-4 and TRBJ2-2; 7 nucleotides match TRBD2. This CDR3 comprises 14 residues. Losses at the gene ends were 4 bases for V and 5 bases for J; bases not matched to a gene: 5. Germline lookup yields CDR1 SGHNT and CDR2 YYREEE (reference sequence). CDR3 sequence reads: CASSGGTTTGELFF. The CDR3 DNA sequence: TGTGCCAGCAGCGGTGGGACTACGACCGGGGAGCTGTTTTTT.

This rearrangement joins TRBV6-5 to TRBJ1-5; 8 bases are a match to TRBD1. The V gene end was trimmed by 4 bases and the J gene end by 5 bases; junction bases not matched to a gene: 7. The CDR3 contains 15 residues. Germline loops: CDR1 MNHEY, CDR2 SVGAGI. The CDR3 nucleotides read TGTGCCAGCAGTTCCGGGACAGGAGCCCATCAGCCCCAGCATTTT. It encodes CASSSGTGAHQPQHF.

The chain uses TRBV4-2 and TRBJ1-3, with TRBD1 matching 9 bases. The CDR3 length is 18 residues. Unmatched junction bases numbered 11, after V lost 2 bases and J lost 3 bases. Germline V CDR1 and CDR2: LGHNA, YNFKEQ. CDR3 bases: TGTGCCAGCAGCCAACCCACCCCACAGGGGGCGGTTGGAAACACCATATATTTT. As protein: CASSQPTPQGAVGNTIYF.

The genes are TRBV18 and TRBJ1-2; the D gene is possibly TRBD1 (5 bases). Per the germline V gene, CDR1 is KGHSH and CDR2 is LQKENI. The V gene lost 2 bases and the J gene lost 3 bases, with 10 bases spanning the gap. This CDR3 is built from 14 residues. CDR3 amino acids: CASSPGRGDYGYTF. The CDR3 coding sequence is TGTGCCAGCTCACCAGGGCGGGGGGACTATGGCTACACCTTC.

This rearrangement joins TRBV29-1 to TRBJ1-3; TRBD1 matches 12 bases. The J segment lost 0 bases and the V segment lost 4 bases, leaving 10 bases of the junction unmatched. This CDR3 contains 18 residues. CDR1 and CDR2 (germline): SQVTM, ANQGSEA. CDR3 in DNA: TGCAGCGTTGCGAGAGGGGACAGGGGGCTCCACTCTGGAAACACCATATATTTT. Amino acids: CSVARGDRGLHSGNTIYF.

The V and J genes are TRBV3-1 (or the pseudogene TRBV3-2) and TRBJ1-1; the D is unclear. The length of the CDR3 is 12 residues. Per germline, CDR1 LGHDT and CDR2 YNNKEL (reference sequence). Deletions cut 1 base from V and 10 bases from J, with 10 bases between. CDR3 DNA: TGTGCCAGCAGCCAAGGGAGGGTCTTAGCTTTCTTT. Protein sequence: CASSQGRVLAFF.

The V gene is TRBV18, the J gene TRBJ2-7; 7 bases match TRBD1. Germline V CDR1 and CDR2: KGHSH, LQKENI. The junction had 3 bases not matched to a gene; V was cut back by 1 base and J by 3 bases. The CDR3 is 14 amino acids. This CDR3 is CASSPQTGFYEQYF. As DNA, the CDR3 is TGTGCCAGCTCACCACAGACAGGGTTCTACGAGCAGTACTTC.

The chain employs TRBV19 and TRBJ2-1, with 8 positions matching TRBD1. The CDR3 sequence is 14 residues long. The V gene end was trimmed by 7 bases and the J gene end by 7 bases; junction bases not matched to a gene: 9. The germline V gene encodes CDR1 LNHDA and CDR2 SQIVND (reference sequence). CDR3 amino acids: CASMRAGGLNEQFF. The CDR3 nucleotides read TGTGCCAGTATGAGGGCAGGGGGCCTGAATGAGCAGTTCTTC.

J is TRBJ2-7 and V is TRBV15, with D possibly being TRBD1 (6 bases). Germline values: CDR1 LNHNV, CDR2 YYDKDF (reference sequence). V was cut by 1 base and J by 7 bases, with 17 bases left in between. This CDR3 spans 15 amino acids. The CDR3 spells CATSRGGTGLQEQYF. The CDR3 nucleotides are TGTGCCACCAGCAGAGGGGGAACAGGGCTCCAAGAGCAGTACTTC.

This chain joins TRBV16 and TRBJ1-5; TRBD1 aligns across 8 bases. The germline CDR1 and CDR2 sequences are KGHSY and FQNENV. Losses at the gene ends were 4 bases for V and 4 bases for J; bases not matched to a gene: 6. The CDR3 contains 15 residues. CDR3 loop: CASSPNRGGNQPQHF. CDR3 DNA sequence: TGTGCCAGCAGCCCAAACAGGGGGGGAAATCAGCCCCAGCATTTT.

The count of this clone is one. As DNA, the CDR3 is TGCGCCAGCAGACCCGGACAGGGCTACGAGCAGTACTTC. Its translation is CASRPGQGYEQYF. This sequence joins TRBV5-1 and TRBJ2-7, with 8 bases identical to TRBD1. This CDR3 spans 13 amino acids. V was clipped by 5 bases and J by 3 bases; unmatched bases: 4. CDR1 is SGHRS and CDR2 is YFSETQ in the germline V gene. Based on the CDR3 plus reference TRBV5-1 and TRBJ2-7, the full variable domain is KAGVTQTPRYLIKTRGQQVTLSCSPISGHRSVSWYQQTPGQGLQFLFEYFSETQRNKGNFPGRFSGRQFSNSRSEMNVSTLELGDSALYLCASRPGQGYEQYFGPGTRLTVT.

The chain recombines TRBV30 with TRBJ2-7; D is perhaps TRBD1 (5 bases). CDR1 is GTSNPN and CDR2 is SVGIG in the germline V gene (reference sequence). The V gene lost 0 bases and the J gene lost 1 base, with 7 bases spanning the gap. CDR3 length: 13 amino acids. The CDR3 loop is CAWSVGASYEQYF. DNA of the CDR3: TGTGCCTGGAGTGTAGGGGCATCCTACGAGCAGTACTTC.

This clone was observed once. The rearrangement links TRBV9 to TRBJ2-2; D is unresolved. Germline CDR1 SGDLS, CDR2 YYNGEE. The CDR3 contains 12 residues. Between the trimmed V and J ends, which lost 4 bases and 4 bases, there was a span of 5 bases. CDR3 region: CASSTSTGELFF. CDR3 coding DNA: TGTGCCAGCAGCACGAGCACCGGGGAGCTGTTTTTT. The full variable domain, in which reference TRBV9 and TRBJ2-2 provide the parts outside the CDR3, is DSGVTQTPKHLITATGQRVTLRCSPRSGDLSVYWYQQSLDQGLQFLIQYYNGEERAKGNILERFSAQQFPDLHSELNLSSLELGDSALYFCASSTSTGELFFGEGSRLTVL.

The chain is built from TRBV12-5 and TRBJ1-1; 7 nucleotides align to TRBD1. CDR3 length: 14 residues. Trimming removed 6 bases from V and 1 base from J; junction bases left unmatched: 5. CDR1 is LGHNT, CDR2 FRNRAP, per germline. As DNA, the CDR3 is TGTGCTAGTGGCCTGGGACAGTCGAACACTGAAGCTTTCTTT. Encoded protein: CASGLGQSNTEAFF.

The chain employs TRBV10-2 and TRBJ2-3; TRBD2 might be the D (6 bases). V was cut by 10 bases and J by 6 bases, with 17 bases left in between. Looked up from germline, CDR1 is WSHSY and CDR2 is SAAADI. The CDR3 spans 13 residues. CDR3: CATQIPAGDTQYF. CDR3 coding DNA: TGCGCCACCCAAATTCCTGCGGGGGATACGCAGTATTTT.

The chain combines TRBV7-2 with TRBJ1-4; the D gene is possibly TRBD1 (5 bases). CDR1 SGHTA and CDR2 FQGNSA come from the germline V gene. The germline V and J ends were trimmed by 7 bases and 8 bases, with 20 bases remaining between them. The CDR3 spans 15 residues. CDR3 region: CASTSQGVGKEKLFF. CDR3 sequence (DNA): TGTGCCAGCACCTCTCAAGGGGTTGGGAAGGAAAAACTGTTTTTT.

This clone was observed a handful of times. The chain is built from TRBV10-1 and TRBJ2-3, with TRBD1 matching over 7 bases. The CDR3 is 15 amino acids. V shed 7 bases, J shed 2 bases, and the junction held 9 bases outside the gene matches. Looked up from germline, CDR1 is WNHNN and CDR2 is SYGVQD (reference sequence). CDR3 protein: CASTIIGGVTDTQYF. CDR3 sequence (DNA): TGCGCCAGCACCATCATAGGGGGCGTCACAGATACGCAGTATTTT.

Comment on this clone: At one end the junction does not follow the germline gene, possibly because of a read error. The chain employs TRBV19 and TRBJ1-2, with D perhaps matching TRBD1 (6 bases). CDR3 length: 13 residues. The V gene's germline CDR1 is LNHDA and CDR2 SQIVND (reference sequence). The CDR3 here is CATSSTGFGGYTF. CDR3 DNA: TGTGCCACTAGTAGTACAGGGTTTGGTGGCTACACCTTC.

The chain employs TRBV4-3 and TRBJ2-3; 9 bases agree with TRBD2. Germline V gives CDR1 LGHNA, CDR2 YSLEER. V was pared by 2 bases and J by 3 bases, with 3 bases of the junction left unmatched. CDR3 length equals 15 residues. CDR3 nucleotides: TGCGCCAGCAGCCAACTAGCGGGGAATACAGATACGCAGTATTTT. This encodes CASSQLAGNTDTQYF.

The V and J genes are TRBV28 and TRBJ2-5, with 8 bases aligning to TRBD2. Germline V gives CDR1 MDHEN, CDR2 SYDVKM. The CDR3 consists of 14 residues. Trimming cost V 6 bases and J 5 bases; bases outside gene matches: 8. As DNA, the CDR3 is TGTGCCAGCAGGGACGGGACTAGGAGGGAGACCCAGTACTTC. Encoded protein: CASRDGTRRETQYF.

The gene calls are TRBV11-2 and TRBJ1-1; 9 positions agree with TRBD1. The CDR3 length is 15 residues. V shed 1 base and J 5 bases; nucleotides not matched to a gene: 5. Germline V lookup: CDR1 SGHAT, CDR2 FQNNGV. The CDR3 is CASSLGTGGRTEAFF. The CDR3 DNA is TGTGCCAGCAGCTTAGGTACAGGGGGCCGGACTGAAGCTTTCTTT. The variable domain in full, completed from reference TRBV11-2 and TRBJ1-1, reads EAGVAQSPRYKIIEKRQSVAFWCNPISGHATLYWYQQILGQGPKLLIQFQNNGVVDDSQLPKDRFSAERLKGVDSTLKIQPAKLEDSAVYLCASSLGTGGRTEAFFGQGTRLTVV.

V usage is TRBV7-3 and J usage is TRBJ2-3, with 7 positions matching TRBD2. Germline V gives CDR1 SGHTA, CDR2 FQGTGA. This CDR3 comprises 14 residues. The J segment lost 6 bases and the V segment lost 3 bases, leaving 6 bases of the junction unmatched. The CDR3, as DNA: TGTGCCAGCAGCTTCATGAGGGGAGGGGATACGCAGTATTTT. Its protein product is CASSFMRGGDTQYF.

This chain uses TRBV28 with TRBJ2-7; 7 bases fit TRBD1. Per germline, CDR1 MDHEN and CDR2 SYDVKM. The CDR3 has 11 residues. V lost 4 bases and J lost 12; bases outside the gene matches: 6. This CDR3 is CASSWDRPLYF. Here the CDR3 DNA reads TGTGCCAGCAGTTGGGACAGACCCCTGTACTTC.

This chain connects TRBV29-1 to TRBJ2-7; TRBD2 aligns across 10 bases. The CDR3 covers 14 residues. V was pared by 6 bases and J by 2 bases, with 7 bases of the junction left unmatched. Germline assignment: CDR1 SQVTM and CDR2 ANQGSEA. The CDR3 bases are TGCAGCGTAGGACCTAGCGGGGGACCCTACGAGCAGTACTTC. Its protein product is CSVGPSGGPYEQYF.